The text below deals with one TCR beta chain. As yet, its antigen is unknown. The CDR3 sequence is 17 residues long. V was pared by 3 bases and J by 3 bases, with 18 bases between. Germline lookup yields CDR1 KGHSH and CDR2 LQKENI. This sample was included in a study of blood T cells in healthy people across ages. Broader study findings: With age, beta diversity per million T cells declined roughly linearly, significantly by over 35.

Alongside a J-beta primer mix, a sample-barcoded 5' primer served in a second PCR lasting roughly 7 to 12 cycles. TCRdb recomputed calls from the 5' RACE reads with MiXCR, one row per CDR3 protein. This sample has around 1,000,000 distinct CDR3 sequences, with approximately 25% found just once. These same data were also listed under a study on T cells of mothers and their children.

Sequencing input: blood. This TCR came from a girl aged 2 to 10 in good health. This rearrangement joins TRBV18 to TRBJ2-4; possible D gene TRBD1, 5 bases. CDR3 protein: CASSPGIAPRGKNIQYF. CDR3 DNA: TGTGCCAGCTCACCTGGTATAGCTCCAAGGGGCAAAAACATTCAGTACTTC.